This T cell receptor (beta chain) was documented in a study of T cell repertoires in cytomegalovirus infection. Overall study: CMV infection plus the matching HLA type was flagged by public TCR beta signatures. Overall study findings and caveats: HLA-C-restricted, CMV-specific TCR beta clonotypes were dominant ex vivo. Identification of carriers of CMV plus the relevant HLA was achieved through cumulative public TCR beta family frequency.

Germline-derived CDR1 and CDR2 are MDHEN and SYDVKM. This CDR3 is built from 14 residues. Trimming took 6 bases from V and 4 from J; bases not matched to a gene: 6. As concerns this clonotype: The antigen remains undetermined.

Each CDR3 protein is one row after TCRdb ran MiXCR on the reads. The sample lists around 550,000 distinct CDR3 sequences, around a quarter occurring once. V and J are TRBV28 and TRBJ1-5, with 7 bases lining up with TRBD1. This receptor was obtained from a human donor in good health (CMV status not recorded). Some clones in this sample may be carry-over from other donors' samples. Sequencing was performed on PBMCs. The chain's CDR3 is CASRGDRRNQPQHF. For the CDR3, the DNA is TGTGCCAGCAGGGGGGACAGACGGAATCAGCCCCAGCATTTT.